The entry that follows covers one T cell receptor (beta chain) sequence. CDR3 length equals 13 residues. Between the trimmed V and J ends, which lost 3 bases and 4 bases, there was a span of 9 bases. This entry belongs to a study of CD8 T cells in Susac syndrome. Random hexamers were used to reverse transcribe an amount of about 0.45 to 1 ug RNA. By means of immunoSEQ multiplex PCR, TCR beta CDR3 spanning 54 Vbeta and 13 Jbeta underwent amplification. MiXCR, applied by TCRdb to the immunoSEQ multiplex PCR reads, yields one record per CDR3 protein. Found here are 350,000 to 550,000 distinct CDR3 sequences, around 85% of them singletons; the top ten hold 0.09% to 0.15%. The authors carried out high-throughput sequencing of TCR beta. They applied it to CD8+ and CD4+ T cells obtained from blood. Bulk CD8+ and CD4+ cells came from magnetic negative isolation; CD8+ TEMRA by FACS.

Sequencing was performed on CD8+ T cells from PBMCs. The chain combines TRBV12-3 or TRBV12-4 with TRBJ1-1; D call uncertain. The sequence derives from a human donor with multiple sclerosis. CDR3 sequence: CASSFGLVTEAFF. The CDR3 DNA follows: TGTGCCAGCAGTTTTGGGTTGGTCACTGAAGCTTTCTTT.